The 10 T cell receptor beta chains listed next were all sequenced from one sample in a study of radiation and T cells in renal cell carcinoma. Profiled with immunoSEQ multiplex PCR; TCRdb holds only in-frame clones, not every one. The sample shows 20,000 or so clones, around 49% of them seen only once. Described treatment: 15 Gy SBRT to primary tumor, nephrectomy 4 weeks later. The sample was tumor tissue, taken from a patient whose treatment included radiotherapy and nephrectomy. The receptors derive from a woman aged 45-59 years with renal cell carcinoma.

CDR3 residues: CASSQGGQGAETQYF. The CDR3 nucleotides read TGTGCCAGCAGCCAAGGAGGACAGGGGGCGGAGACCCAGTACTTC. This sequence joins TRBV14 and TRBJ2-5; 11 bases map to TRBD1. Germline V lookup: CDR1 SGHDN, CDR2 FVKESK. Trimming removed 1 base from V and 5 bases from J; junction bases left unmatched: 3. The CDR3 totals 15 residues.

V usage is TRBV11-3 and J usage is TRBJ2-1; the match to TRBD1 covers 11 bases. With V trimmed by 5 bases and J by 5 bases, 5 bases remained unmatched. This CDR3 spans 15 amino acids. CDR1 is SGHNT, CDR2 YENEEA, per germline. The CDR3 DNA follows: TGTGCCAGCAGCCGAGGACAGGGGGCCGACAATGAGCAGTTCTTC. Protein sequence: CASSRGQGADNEQFF.

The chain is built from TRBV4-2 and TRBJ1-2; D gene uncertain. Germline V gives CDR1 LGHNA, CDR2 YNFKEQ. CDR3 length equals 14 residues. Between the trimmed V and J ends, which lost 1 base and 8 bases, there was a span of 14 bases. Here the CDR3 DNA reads TGTGCCAGCAGCCAAGTACTGGGCCCTGAGGGCTACACCTTC. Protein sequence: CASSQVLGPEGYTF.

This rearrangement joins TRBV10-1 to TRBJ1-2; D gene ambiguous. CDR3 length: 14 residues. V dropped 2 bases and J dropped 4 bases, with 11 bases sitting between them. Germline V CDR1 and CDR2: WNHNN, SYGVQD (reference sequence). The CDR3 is CASSEEPRGYGYTF. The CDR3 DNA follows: TGCGCCAGCAGTGAGGAACCCCGGGGCTATGGCTACACCTTC.

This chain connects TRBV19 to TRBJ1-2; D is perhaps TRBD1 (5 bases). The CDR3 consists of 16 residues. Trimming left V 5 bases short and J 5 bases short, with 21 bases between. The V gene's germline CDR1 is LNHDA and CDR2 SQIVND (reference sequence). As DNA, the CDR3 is TGTGCCAGTAGTTCCCGTGAGGGACTCTTAAAATATGGCTACACCTTC. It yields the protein CASSSREGLLKYGYTF.

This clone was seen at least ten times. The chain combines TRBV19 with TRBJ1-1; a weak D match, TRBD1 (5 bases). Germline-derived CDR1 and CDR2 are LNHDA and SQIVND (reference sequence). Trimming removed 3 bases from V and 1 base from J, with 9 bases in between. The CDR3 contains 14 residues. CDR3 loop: CASSIRQTNTEAFF. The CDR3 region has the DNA TGTGCCAGTAGTATCCGACAGACGAACACTGAAGCTTTCTTT.

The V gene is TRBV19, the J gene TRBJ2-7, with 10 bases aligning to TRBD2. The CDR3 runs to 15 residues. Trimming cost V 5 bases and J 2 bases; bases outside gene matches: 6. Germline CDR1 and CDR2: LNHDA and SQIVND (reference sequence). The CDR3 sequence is CASSLSGGFAYEQYF. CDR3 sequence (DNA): TGTGCCAGTAGTCTTAGCGGGGGGTTCGCCTACGAGCAGTACTTC.

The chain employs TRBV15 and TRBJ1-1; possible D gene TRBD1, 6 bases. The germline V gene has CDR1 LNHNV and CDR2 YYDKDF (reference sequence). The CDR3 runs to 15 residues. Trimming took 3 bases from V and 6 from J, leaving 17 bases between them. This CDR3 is CATSSYSEGVAEAFF. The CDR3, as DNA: TGTGCCACCAGCAGTTATTCCGAGGGGGTCGCTGAAGCTTTCTTT. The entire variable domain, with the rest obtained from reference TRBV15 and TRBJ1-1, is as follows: DAMVIQNPRYQVTQFGKPVTLSCSQTLNHNVMYWYQQKSSQAPKLLFHYYDKDFNNEADTPDNFQSRRPNTSFCFLDIRSPGLGDTAMYLCATSSYSEGVAEAFFGQGTRLTVV.

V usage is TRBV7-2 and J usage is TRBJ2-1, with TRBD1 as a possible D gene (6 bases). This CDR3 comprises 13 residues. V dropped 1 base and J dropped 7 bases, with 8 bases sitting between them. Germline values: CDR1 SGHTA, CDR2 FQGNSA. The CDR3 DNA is TGTGCCAGCAGCTTAGACAGGGTGAATGAGCAGTTCTTC. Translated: CASSLDRVNEQFF.

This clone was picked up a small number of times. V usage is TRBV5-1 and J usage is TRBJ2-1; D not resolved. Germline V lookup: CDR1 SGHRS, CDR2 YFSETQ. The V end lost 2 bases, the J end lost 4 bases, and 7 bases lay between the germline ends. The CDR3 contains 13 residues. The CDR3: CASSFQPYNEQFF. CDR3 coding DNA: TGCGCCAGCAGCTTCCAGCCTTACAATGAGCAGTTCTTC. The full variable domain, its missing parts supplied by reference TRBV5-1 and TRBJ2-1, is KAGVTQTPRYLIKTRGQQVTLSCSPISGHRSVSWYQQTPGQGLQFLFEYFSETQRNKGNFPGRFSGRQFSNSRSEMNVSTLELGDSALYLCASSFQPYNEQFFGPGTRLTVL.